A selection of T cell receptor beta chains follows, all from one sample in a study of long-term antiretroviral therapy in people with HIV. Measured with immunoSEQ multiplex PCR; TCRdb has only the in-frame clones, and not every one. The sample includes tens of thousands of clones, more than 70% of them seen just once. Sequences were derived from unsorted PBMCs, sampled 1.3 years after starting antiretroviral therapy. Every receptor here comes from a man between 60 and 75 years old with HIV. CDR3s include the opening cysteine and the closing phenylalanine or tryptophan. D genes are given only for firm matches. Size is omitted from some rows. Given values are once, few, many or a class for expanded clones.

j_call: TRBJ2-7; v_call: TRBV7-6; clone_size: .; d_call: TRBD2; cdr3_nt: TGTGCCAGCAGCTTAGGGGGACTAGCGGGAGTTCCGCAGTACTTC; cdr3_aa: CASSLGGLAGVPQYF
j_call: TRBJ2-2; v_call: TRBV30; clone_size: once; d_call: TRBD1; cdr3_nt: TGTGCCTGGGACAGGGGGCGGGTGGACACCGGGGAGCTGTTTTTT; cdr3_aa: CAWDRGRVDTGELFF
j_call: TRBJ2-1; v_call: TRBV10-2; clone_size: .; d_call: .; cdr3_nt: TGCGCCAGCGCGCGGGGGTACGGGACAGGCGAAGACAATGAGCAGTTCTTC; cdr3_aa: CASARGYGTGEDNEQFF
j_call: TRBJ2-2; v_call: TRBV4-1; clone_size: .; d_call: .; cdr3_nt: TGCGCCAGCAGCCGCACTAGTTACACCGGGGAGCTGTTTTTT; cdr3_aa: CASSRTSYTGELFF
j_call: TRBJ2-5; v_call: TRBV7-2; clone_size: .; d_call: .; cdr3_nt: TGTGCCAGCAGCTTAGGTAGGGGAGAGACCCAGTACTTC; cdr3_aa: CASSLGRGETQYF
j_call: TRBJ1-1; v_call: TRBV29-1; clone_size: .; d_call: .; cdr3_nt: TGCAGCGTAGGGACCTATTTGAACACTGAAGCTTTCTTT; cdr3_aa: CSVGTYLNTEAFF
j_call: TRBJ2-4; v_call: TRBV5-6; clone_size: .; d_call: .; cdr3_nt: TGTGCCAGCAGCTCCCAGGACGCCACCCCGAAAAACATTCAGTACTTC; cdr3_aa: CASSSQDATPKNIQYF
j_call: TRBJ2-3; v_call: TRBV7-3; clone_size: .; d_call: TRBD1; cdr3_nt: TGTGCCAGCAGCGCCGGGACAGCCCGCACAGATACGCAGTATTTT; cdr3_aa: CASSAGTARTDTQYF
j_call: TRBJ1-2; v_call: TRBV27; clone_size: .; d_call: .; cdr3_nt: TGTGCCACCCGTGGTTTCCCTTATGGCTACACCTTC; cdr3_aa: CATRGFPYGYTF
j_call: TRBJ1-5; v_call: TRBV6-1; clone_size: .; d_call: .; cdr3_nt: TGTGCCAGCAGTGCAGACCGGGGCCGTAATCAGCCCCAGCATTTT; cdr3_aa: CASSADRGRNQPQHF
j_call: TRBJ2-1; v_call: TRBV6-1; clone_size: .; d_call: TRBD2; cdr3_nt: TGTGCCAGCAGTGATCTGGTGGGAGGGCCATTTGGAGAGCAGTTCTTC; cdr3_aa: CASSDLVGGPFGEQFF
j_call: TRBJ2-7; v_call: TRBV7-8; clone_size: .; d_call: .; cdr3_nt: TGTGCCAGCAGCTTAAGAATGACAGCTTACGAGCAGTACTTC; cdr3_aa: CASSLRMTAYEQYF
j_call: TRBJ2-7; v_call: TRBV11-2; clone_size: .; d_call: .; cdr3_nt: TGTGCCAGCAGCTTAGCAGGCGAGCAGTACTTC; cdr3_aa: CASSLAGEQYF
j_call: TRBJ2-5; v_call: TRBV5-1; clone_size: once; d_call: .; cdr3_nt: TGCGCCAGCAGCTTGGTGCAGGAGATTGGGGAGACCCAGTACTTC; cdr3_aa: CASSLVQEIGETQYF
j_call: TRBJ1-6; v_call: TRBV6-6; clone_size: .; d_call: .; cdr3_nt: TGTGCCGCAAGTGACCCCTCCTATAATTCACCCCTCCACTTT; cdr3_aa: CAASDPSYNSPLHF
j_call: TRBJ2-5; v_call: TRBV5-8; clone_size: once; d_call: TRBD1; cdr3_nt: TGTGCCAGCAGTTTGACAGGGTGGTCAAGGACCCAGTACTTC; cdr3_aa: CASSLTGWSRTQYF
j_call: TRBJ2-1; v_call: TRBV9; clone_size: .; d_call: TRBD1; cdr3_nt: TGTGCCAGCAGGCCCGACAGGGGGGTTGGTGAGCAGTTCTTC; cdr3_aa: CASRPDRGVGEQFF
j_call: TRBJ2-7; v_call: TRBV18; clone_size: .; d_call: .; cdr3_nt: TGTGCCAGCTCACCGACGCGTGGTGGGCCCGGCTCCTACGAGCAGTACTTC; cdr3_aa: CASSPTRGGPGSYEQYF
j_call: TRBJ1-2; v_call: TRBV6-5; clone_size: .; d_call: .; cdr3_nt: TGTGCCAGCAGCCCCTCAGGGTTCGGCTACACCTTC; cdr3_aa: CASSPSGFGYTF
j_call: TRBJ2-2; v_call: TRBV5-1; clone_size: .; d_call: TRBD2; cdr3_nt: TGCGCCAGCAGCAAGGGACTAGCGGGGTTCACCGGGGAGCTGTTTTTT; cdr3_aa: CASSKGLAGFTGELFF
j_call: TRBJ2-1; v_call: TRBV30; clone_size: .; d_call: TRBD2; cdr3_nt: TGTGCCTGGTCTTACGGGAGGGCCTACAATGAGCAGTTCTTC; cdr3_aa: CAWSYGRAYNEQFF
j_call: TRBJ2-3; v_call: TRBV7-2; clone_size: .; d_call: TRBD2; cdr3_nt: TGTGCCAGCAGCTTAGGGAGCGGGGGCCATTTCACAGATACGCAGTATTTT; cdr3_aa: CASSLGSGGHFTDTQYF
j_call: TRBJ2-7; v_call: TRBV29-1; clone_size: .; d_call: TRBD2; cdr3_nt: TGCAGCGTTAGAGGGCTAGCGGGAGTCGAGCAGTACTTC; cdr3_aa: CSVRGLAGVEQYF
j_call: TRBJ2-5; v_call: TRBV18; clone_size: .; d_call: TRBD1; cdr3_nt: TGTGCCAGCTCACCGTTTGGACAGGGGGCTGGCGAGACCCAGTACTTC; cdr3_aa: CASSPFGQGAGETQYF
j_call: TRBJ1-5; v_call: TRBV19; clone_size: .; d_call: .; cdr3_nt: TGTGCCAGTAGTATTATGGGGTGGGGGCAGCCCCAGCATTTT; cdr3_aa: CASSIMGWGQPQHF
j_call: TRBJ2-7; v_call: TRBV10-2; clone_size: .; d_call: TRBD2; cdr3_nt: TGCGCCAGCAGTGAGTTTTATGGGACTAGCGGGGGACGAAACGAGCAGTACTTC; cdr3_aa: CASSEFYGTSGGRNEQYF
j_call: TRBJ1-5; v_call: TRBV25-1; clone_size: .; d_call: .; cdr3_nt: TGTGCCAGCAGGGGGGCGGGAGACAATCAGCCCCAGCATTTT; cdr3_aa: CASRGAGDNQPQHF
j_call: TRBJ2-5; v_call: TRBV4-3; clone_size: .; d_call: TRBD1; cdr3_nt: TGCGCCAGCAGCCCCTTCCTGAGCGCAGGGGGCGCGGAGACCCAGTACTTC; cdr3_aa: CASSPFLSAGGAETQYF
j_call: TRBJ2-6; v_call: TRBV13; clone_size: .; d_call: .; cdr3_nt: TGTGCCAGCAGCTTAGAAGGGCGAGGAGCGGGGGCCAACGTCCTGACTTTC; cdr3_aa: CASSLEGRGAGANVLTF
j_call: TRBJ2-5; v_call: TRBV7-9; clone_size: .; d_call: TRBD2; cdr3_nt: TGTGCCAGCAGCACTTTAAGGGGACTAGCGGGGACCCAAGAGACCCAGTACTTC; cdr3_aa: CASSTLRGLAGTQETQYF
j_call: TRBJ2-1; v_call: TRBV12-5; clone_size: .; d_call: .; cdr3_nt: TGTGCTAGTGGTTTGGTAACACAGGGAAGGTACAATGAGCAGTTCTTC; cdr3_aa: CASGLVTQGRYNEQFF
j_call: TRBJ1-2; v_call: TRBV5-4; clone_size: .; d_call: TRBD1; cdr3_nt: TGTGCCAGCATCTCGGACAGGTCTTCAGAGGTTGGCCAGCACTATGGCTACACCTTC; cdr3_aa: CASISDRSSEVGQHYGYTF
j_call: TRBJ2-1; v_call: TRBV19; clone_size: few; d_call: TRBD1; cdr3_nt: TGTGCCAGTAGTGGAGGACCCGGGACAGGGTACGACAATGAGCAGTTCTTC; cdr3_aa: CASSGGPGTGYDNEQFF
j_call: TRBJ1-1; v_call: TRBV19; clone_size: .; d_call: TRBD1; cdr3_nt: TGTGCCAGTAGTATAGACAACAGGGGTTACACTGAAGCTTTCTTT; cdr3_aa: CASSIDNRGYTEAFF
j_call: TRBJ1-1; v_call: TRBV2; clone_size: .; d_call: .; cdr3_nt: TGTGCCAGCAGTGATACCCCTACGGTATTCCCTGAAGCTTTCTTT; cdr3_aa: CASSDTPTVFPEAFF
j_call: TRBJ2-2; v_call: TRBV9; clone_size: .; d_call: TRBD2; cdr3_nt: TGTGCCAGCAGCGTAGGCGGACTAGCGGGACTCCGCGCGAACACCGGGGAGCTGTTTTTT; cdr3_aa: CASSVGGLAGLRANTGELFF
j_call: TRBJ1-2; v_call: TRBV7-2; clone_size: few; d_call: .; cdr3_nt: TGTGCCAGCAGCCCTGAGATGTCCTATGGCTACACCTTC; cdr3_aa: CASSPEMSYGYTF
j_call: TRBJ1-4; v_call: TRBV4-1; clone_size: .; d_call: TRBD1; cdr3_nt: TGCGCCAGCAGCCAAGGGGCAGGGACAGGAAATGAAAAACTGTTTTTT; cdr3_aa: CASSQGAGTGNEKLFF
j_call: TRBJ2-7; v_call: TRBV9; clone_size: .; d_call: .; cdr3_nt: TGTGCCAGCAGCCAAAGCGGGTCCGGGGACTACGAGCAGTACTTC; cdr3_aa: CASSQSGSGDYEQYF
j_call: TRBJ2-7; v_call: TRBV4-1; clone_size: .; d_call: .; cdr3_nt: TGCGCCAGCAGCCCCGATTCCGCGGAGCAGTACTTC; cdr3_aa: CASSPDSAEQYF
j_call: TRBJ2-7; v_call: TRBV4-3; clone_size: few; d_call: .; cdr3_nt: TGCGCCAGCAGCCAAGATGGGACACCCCTCTACGAGCAGTACTTC; cdr3_aa: CASSQDGTPLYEQYF
j_call: TRBJ1-5; v_call: TRBV10-2; clone_size: .; d_call: TRBD1; cdr3_nt: TGCGCCAGCAGCCCCGGGACAGTTTTTCGGCCCCAGCATTTT; cdr3_aa: CASSPGTVFRPQHF
j_call: TRBJ2-7; v_call: TRBV7-7; clone_size: .; d_call: .; cdr3_nt: TGTGCTAGCAGCTCGGTGACAGGTCCCCCCTACGAGCAGTACTTC; cdr3_aa: CASSSVTGPPYEQYF
j_call: TRBJ2-7; v_call: TRBV5-1; clone_size: .; d_call: .; cdr3_nt: TGCGCCAGCAGCTACGGACAGGGAGGGCCCTACGAGCAGTACTTC; cdr3_aa: CASSYGQGGPYEQYF
j_call: TRBJ1-2; v_call: TRBV25-1; clone_size: .; d_call: .; cdr3_nt: TGTGCCAGCAGTGAATATCCAGGGTACGGCTACACCTTC; cdr3_aa: CASSEYPGYGYTF
j_call: TRBJ2-7; v_call: TRBV18; clone_size: .; d_call: .; cdr3_nt: TGTGCCAGCTCACTGAGCCAACCCTACGAGCAGTACTTC; cdr3_aa: CASSLSQPYEQYF
j_call: TRBJ2-5; v_call: TRBV6-5; clone_size: .; d_call: .; cdr3_nt: TGTGCCAGCAGTTTGGGGAATTACCAAGAGACCCAGTACTTC; cdr3_aa: CASSLGNYQETQYF
j_call: TRBJ2-6; v_call: TRBV10-1; clone_size: .; d_call: .; cdr3_nt: TGCGCCAGCAGTGCACCTGGGGCCAACGTCCTGACTTTC; cdr3_aa: CASSAPGANVLTF
j_call: TRBJ1-1; v_call: TRBV6-6; clone_size: .; d_call: TRBD1; cdr3_nt: TGTGCCAGCAGTTACCGCCTCGACAGGGACACTGAAGCTTTCTTT; cdr3_aa: CASSYRLDRDTEAFF
j_call: TRBJ1-2; v_call: TRBV2; clone_size: .; d_call: TRBD1; cdr3_nt: TGTGCCAGCAGTCCGGACAGGGGGCTTAGCTATGGCTACACCTTC; cdr3_aa: CASSPDRGLSYGYTF
j_call: TRBJ1-5; v_call: TRBV28; clone_size: once; d_call: .; cdr3_nt: TGTGCCAGCAGTTTAGGGGTTAGCAATCAGCCCCAGCATTTT; cdr3_aa: CASSLGVSNQPQHF
j_call: TRBJ1-4; v_call: TRBV2; clone_size: .; d_call: .; cdr3_nt: TGTGCCAGCAGAGACAGCTCAACTAATGAAAAACTGTTTTTT; cdr3_aa: CASRDSSTNEKLFF
j_call: TRBJ2-2; v_call: TRBV28; clone_size: .; d_call: TRBD2; cdr3_nt: TGTGCCAGCACCGGGGGGGGCGAGTACACCGGGGAGCTGTTTTTT; cdr3_aa: CASTGGGEYTGELFF
j_call: TRBJ2-2; v_call: TRBV18; clone_size: .; d_call: .; cdr3_nt: TGTGCCAGCTCCCGCACGGGGGAGACCGGGGAGCTGTTTTTT; cdr3_aa: CASSRTGETGELFF
j_call: TRBJ2-2; v_call: TRBV5-4; clone_size: .; d_call: .; cdr3_nt: TGTGCCAGCAGCTTCGCCCCGAACACCGGGGAGCTGTTTTTT; cdr3_aa: CASSFAPNTGELFF